The next 13 T cell receptor beta chains were all read from a single sample in a study of CD8 T cells in ankylosing spondylitis. MiXCR was run by TCRdb on the 5' RACE reads, yielding one entry per CDR3 protein. The sample records some 270,000 distinct CDR3 sequences, around 32% being singletons. Sample: blood, either unsorted or a sorted T cell fraction (not recorded which). All receptors come from a male donor with ankylosing spondylitis or in good health (not recorded which).

The chain carries TRBV4-1 and TRBJ2-1; perhaps TRBD2 as D (7 bases). The V gene lost 0 bases and the J gene lost 7 bases, with 13 bases spanning the gap. Germline lookup yields CDR1 MGHRA and CDR2 YSYEKL. The CDR3 consists of 15 residues. CDR3 loop: CASSQEAGALNEQFF. CDR3 nucleotides: TGCGCCAGCAGCCAAGAGGCGGGGGCCCTAAATGAGCAGTTCTTC.

The chain joins TRBV5-1 to TRBJ2-5, with D maybe TRBD2 (7 bases). The CDR3 runs 16 residues. Germline V lookup: CDR1 SGHRS, CDR2 YFSETQ. With 0 bases removed from V and 0 bases from J, the gap between germline ends came to 12 bases. The CDR3 is CASSLGGGLYQETQYF. CDR3 nucleotide sequence: TGCGCCAGCAGCTTGGGGGGGGGCCTGTACCAAGAGACCCAGTACTTC.

The gene calls are TRBV15 and TRBJ2-5; TRBD1 might be the D (5 bases). Germline CDR1 LNHNV, CDR2 YYDKDF (reference sequence). This CDR3 region has 15 residues. Trimming cost V 5 bases and J 5 bases, with 18 bases left between them. The CDR3 DNA sequence: TGTGCCACCAGCCCGGGCCCACAGGTCCGTGAGACCCAGTACTTC. This translates into CATSPGPQVRETQYF.

This clonotype was observed a few times. The chain is built from TRBV4-2 and TRBJ2-3; D might be TRBD2 (5 bases). The CDR3 has 16 amino acids. Trimming pared 0 bases from V and 6 bases from J, leaving 16 bases between. CDR1 and CDR2 from the germline V gene are LGHNA and YNFKEQ. The CDR3 DNA reads as TGTGCCAGCAGCCAAGAAGTATACGGGGTTAGGGATACGCAGTATTTT. Translation gives CASSQEVYGVRDTQYF.

This clonotype was recorded once. This chain joins TRBV5-1 and TRBJ2-1, with D maybe TRBD1 (6 bases). CDR1 and CDR2 (germline): SGHRS, YFSETQ. Trimming shortened V by 4 bases and J by 6 bases, and 11 bases separated the two germline ends. The CDR3 sequence is 13 residues long. The CDR3 nucleotides read TGCGCCAGCAGCCGAACAGGGCCCAATGAGCAGTTCTTC. Residues: CASSRTGPNEQFF.

The genes are TRBV6-5 and TRBJ2-2, with 8 bases identical to TRBD2. Germline lookup yields CDR1 MNHEY and CDR2 SVGAGI. V gave up 0 bases and J gave up 4 bases; unmatched junction bases: 7. The CDR3 spans 17 residues. In nucleotides, the CDR3 is TGTGCCAGCAGTTACTCGGGGGGTAGCGGGGTCACCGGGGAGCTGTTTTTT. It encodes CASSYSGGSGVTGELFF.

The J gene is TRBJ2-7, the V gene TRBV29-1; D remains ambiguous. The CDR3 runs 14 residues. CDR1 SQVTM and CDR2 ANQGSEA come from the germline V gene. V gave up 2 bases and J gave up 2 bases, with 13 bases separating them. CDR3 region: CSVELYQATYEQYF. The CDR3 DNA sequence: TGCAGCGTTGAATTGTACCAGGCCACCTACGAGCAGTACTTC.

This chain uses TRBV29-1 with TRBJ2-7; TRBD1 matches 7 bases. CDR1 and CDR2 from the germline V gene are SQVTM and ANQGSEA. V was clipped by 0 bases and J by 3 bases; unmatched bases: 8. CDR3 size: 15 residues. CDR3 amino acids: CSVEEVGQEDYEQYF. The DNA of the CDR3 is TGCAGCGTTGAAGAAGTCGGACAGGAGGACTACGAGCAGTACTTC.

In this sample, this clonotype turned up a few times. The gene calls are TRBV29-1 and TRBJ2-2, with D possibly matching TRBD1 (6 bases). Per the germline V gene, CDR1 is SQVTM and CDR2 is ANQGSEA. The CDR3 covers 15 residues. Trimming took 6 bases from V and 6 from J, leaving 20 bases between them. CDR3 sequence (DNA): TGCAGCGTGCGGACAGTCTCTGCGGTGGCCGGGGAGCTGTTTTTT. The encoded protein is CSVRTVSAVAGELFF.

The sample holds many counts of this clonotype. The rearrangement joins TRBV6-5 to TRBJ2-1, with 9 positions matching TRBD1. The CDR3 spans 15 residues. After removal of 4 bases from V and 7 bases from J, the junction contained 8 bases not matched to a gene. Germline V gives CDR1 MNHEY, CDR2 SVGAGI. The CDR3 sequence is CASSSGTGLRNEQFF. The DNA for the CDR3 is TGTGCCAGCAGTTCTGGGACAGGGCTCCGAAATGAGCAGTTCTTC.

The chain employs TRBV5-1 and TRBJ2-1; TRBD2 aligns across 10 bases. V lost 5 bases to trimming and J lost 4 bases; unmatched junction nucleotides: 9. CDR1 SGHRS and CDR2 YFSETQ come from the germline V gene. This CDR3 contains 16 residues. The CDR3 is CASRPTPSGGYNEQFF. The CDR3, as DNA: TGCGCCAGCAGGCCGACCCCTAGCGGGGGATACAATGAGCAGTTCTTC.

This clonotype has more than one count but fewer than ten. The CDR3 DNA is TGTGCCATCAGCCGGACGGAGAGCTACGAGCAGTACTTC. It yields the protein CAISRTESYEQYF. V is TRBV10-3 and J is TRBJ2-7; D not resolved. CDR1 ENHRY and CDR2 SYGVKD come from the germline V gene. This CDR3 spans 13 amino acids. The V end lost 6 bases, the J end lost 3 bases, and 12 bases lay between the germline ends.

V and J are TRBV6-1 and TRBJ1-1; D possibly corresponds to TRBD1 (6 bases). The V gene lost 3 bases and the J gene lost 3 bases, with 11 bases spanning the gap. Germline CDR1 and CDR2: MNHNS and SASEGT. This CDR3 spans 14 amino acids. CDR3 amino acids: CASSEWGAYTEAFF. The CDR3 DNA is TGTGCCAGCAGTGAGTGGGGGGCCTACACTGAAGCTTTCTTT.